These 4 T cell receptor beta chains were all obtained from the same sample, sequenced in a study of Graves' ophthalmopathy and Graves' hyperthyroidism. The TCR beta CDR3 regions underwent amplification from RNA transcripts. RT-PCR was first run with HTBI primers, then multiplex PCR in a second round. TCRdb analysed the multiplex PCR reads with MiXCR anew, one entry per CDR3 protein. In the table there are fewer than 350,000 distinct CDR3 sequences, roughly 16% of which are singletons. The sequenced sample was peripheral blood. Receptor source: an adult man with Graves' ophthalmopathy.

This clonotype turned up a few times. The chain joins TRBV30 to TRBJ1-6; D is possibly TRBD1 (5 bases). V was shortened by 3 bases and J by 7 bases, with 16 bases between the two germline ends. Germline assignment: CDR1 GTSNPN and CDR2 SVGIG (reference sequence). The CDR3 sequence is 15 residues long. CDR3 coding DNA: TGTGCCTGGAGCGTGACGGGGCAGGAAAATTCACCCCTCCACTTT. This encodes CAWSVTGQENSPLHF. The variable domain in full, completed from reference TRBV30 and TRBJ1-6, reads SQTIHQWPATLVQPVGSPLSLECTVEGTSNPNLYWYRQAAGRGLQLLFYSVGIGQISSEVPQNLSASRPQDRQFILSSKKLLLSDSGFYLCAWSVTGQENSPLHFGNGTRLTVT.

The J gene is TRBJ2-7, the V gene TRBV28; TRBD2 is a possible D gene (6 bases). Trimming shortened V by 5 bases and J by 7 bases, and 12 bases separated the two germline ends. This CDR3 contains 12 residues. Germline V CDR1 and CDR2: MDHEN, SYDVKM. The CDR3: CASSSSGEEQYF. The CDR3 DNA reads TGTGCCAGCAGTAGCTCGGGAGAAGAGCAGTACTTC.

This clonotype was detected ten times or more. CDR3 sequence reads: CASSKGGLYEQYF. In DNA, the CDR3 is TGTGCCAGCAGTAAAGGGGGGCTTTACGAGCAGTACTTC. V is TRBV6-1 and J is TRBJ2-7, with D perhaps given as TRBD1 or TRBD2 (6 bases each). Germline loops: CDR1 MNHNS, CDR2 SASEGT. This CDR3 has 13 residues. V was cut by 5 bases and J by 4 bases, with 12 bases left in between.

This clonotype was seen ten or more times. The rearrangement uses TRBV12-3 or TRBV12-4 and TRBJ2-2; the match to TRBD2 covers 12 bases. V dropped 1 base and J dropped 3; count of bases not matched to a gene: 9. The CDR3 totals 19 residues. CDR3 sequence (DNA): TGTGCCAGCAGTTTAGGGACTAGCGGGGACCTTTTCGACACCGGGGAGCTGTTTTTT. Amino acids: CASSLGTSGDLFDTGELFF.